A selection of T cell receptor beta chains follows, all from one sample in a study of shared clonotypes between healthy human individuals. Sequencing was performed with immunoSEQ multiplex PCR; in TCRdb, only in-frame clones are kept and a portion is missing. Among roughly 640,000 clones listed, 74% were seen once. The sequenced material came from memory CD4+ T cells sorted from blood. Receptors were obtained from a woman in her twenties or thirties in good health. CDR3s include the opening cysteine and the closing phenylalanine or tryptophan. D genes are given only for firm matches. Expanded clones are given a class, and other clones once, few, many or no size at all.

J,V,D,size,CDR3,DNA
TRBJ2-1,TRBV11-2,TRBD2,once,CASSLGPSGANEQFF,TGTGCCAGCAGCTTAGGGCCTAGCGGCGCTAATGAGCAGTTCTTC
TRBJ1-1,TRBV6-5,-,few,CASGTSGTEAFF,TGTGCCAGCGGAACAAGCGGGACTGAAGCTTTCTTT
TRBJ2-7,TRBV9,-,few,CASSVGQPDLYEQYF,TGTGCCAGCAGCGTCGGACAGCCAGACCTTTACGAGCAGTACTTC
TRBJ1-5,TRBV10-3,-,-,CATRGTNQPQHF,TGTGCCACCAGAGGGACCAATCAGCCCCAGCATTTT
TRBJ1-3,TRBV5-6,-,-,CASSPGRRSSGNTIYF,TGTGCCAGCAGCCCGGGACGGAGGAGCTCTGGAAACACCATATATTTT
TRBJ2-3,TRBV28,TRBD2,-,CASSKFWRETSTDTQYF,TGTGCCAGCAGCAAATTTTGGCGGGAGACATCCACAGATACGCAGTATTTT
TRBJ2-1,TRBV15,-,few,CATSNRALGYNEQFF,TGTGCCACCAGCAACCGGGCTCTGGGCTACAATGAGCAGTTCTTC
TRBJ1-1,TRBV6-4,-,-,CASPGPFTNTEAFF,TGTGCCAGTCCGGGACCTTTTACGAACACTGAAGCTTTCTTT
TRBJ1-2,TRBV6-5,-,-,CASSYSSGQVDGYTF,TGTGCCAGCAGTTACTCGAGCGGGCAGGTCGACGGCTACACCTTC
TRBJ2-7,TRBV27,TRBD2,-,CASSPRPPLAEKSYEQYF,TGTGCCAGCAGCCCCCGCCCGCCGCTAGCGGAGAAGAGCTACGAGCAGTACTTC
TRBJ2-1,TRBV27,-,-,CASTTLGAGNEQFF,TGTGCCAGTACTACTTTGGGGGCGGGGAATGAGCAGTTCTTC
TRBJ2-2,TRBV7-3,-,-,CASSLRRDSTPGELFF,TGTGCCAGCAGCTTAAGGCGGGACTCAACCCCCGGGGAGCTGTTTTTT
TRBJ2-2,TRBV5-4,-,-,CASSLEYGINTGELFF,TGTGCCAGCAGCTTGGAATATGGGATTAACACCGGGGAGCTGTTTTTT
TRBJ2-5,TRBV7-7,TRBD1,few,CASSPRTGGETQYF,TGTGCCAGCAGCCCCCGGACAGGGGGCGAGACCCAGTACTTC